These 4 T cell receptor beta chains originate from one sample sequenced in a study of blood T cell repertoires in COVID-19. Profiling relied on immunoSEQ multiplex PCR, and the TCRdb table lists in-frame clones only, not all of them. The repertoire holds hundreds of thousands of clones, with about 90% as singletons. Sequenced sample: peripheral blood. The receptor set was obtained from a woman younger than 45 with COVID-19, enrolled during active disease.

The rearrangement uses TRBV10-3 and TRBJ2-7; possibly TRBD2 for D (5 bases). The V end lost 2 bases, the J end lost 6 bases, and 11 bases lay between the germline ends. The CDR3 has 13 amino acids. Germline V gene sequence: CDR1 ENHRY, CDR2 SYGVKD. CDR3 bases: TGTGCCATCAGTGAGGTAGCGATTGCCGAGCAGTACGTC. Amino acid sequence: CAISEVAIAEQYV.

V gene TRBV6-5 combines with J gene TRBJ1-1; 7 nucleotides match TRBD1. This CDR3 has 13 amino acids. V lost 6 bases, J lost 1 base, and 2 bases stayed unmatched. CDR1 is MNHEY and CDR2 is SVGAGI in the germline V gene. CDR3: CASRGQPNTEAFF. In nucleotides, the CDR3 is TGTGCCAGCAGGGGACAGCCGAACACTGAAGCTTTCTTT.

The chain joins TRBV10-3 to TRBJ1-1; 7 bases align to TRBD1. The germline V gene encodes CDR1 ENHRY and CDR2 SYGVKD. The trim removed 4 bases at V and 8 bases at J, leaving 7 bases unmatched. The CDR3 covers 13 residues. The CDR3 sequence: CAISVSTGREAFF. In DNA, the CDR3 is TGTGCCATCAGTGTGTCGACAGGGCGGGAAGCTTTCTTT.

In this sample, this clone turned up a few times. The chain employs TRBV27 and TRBJ2-7; perhaps TRBD2 as D (5 bases). The CDR3 consists of 14 residues. CDR1 is MNHEY and CDR2 is SMNVEV in the germline V gene (reference sequence). Trimming took off 4 bases at V and 1 base at J, with 11 bases between the two ends. As DNA, the CDR3 is TGTGCCAGCAGTTCACTAGAGTGGTCCTACGAGCAGTACGTC. Protein sequence: CASSSLEWSYEQYV.